The count of the clone carrying this T cell receptor beta chain is one. Its matching antigen is unknown. The sample comes from a study of T cell repertoires in cytomegalovirus infection. V was clipped by 0 bases and J by 10 bases, with 18 bases between them. Germline CDR1 reads MGHDK; CDR2 reads SYGVNS. The length of the CDR3 is 15 residues. TCRdb passed the reads through MiXCR, listing each CDR3 protein once. The sample has fewer than 900,000 distinct CDR3 sequences; 29% are singletons. Sequencing was performed on cultured CD8+ T cells from PBMCs, taken from culture after CMV antigen stimulation. The chain recombines TRBV25-1 with TRBJ1-1; a weak D match, TRBD1 (5 bases). The source of this sequence is a human donor in good health (CMV status not recorded). Some clones in this sample may be carry-over from other donors' samples. CDR3 sequence reads: CASSEYIGRGVGAFF. The CDR3 DNA sequence: TGTGCCAGCAGTGAATATATTGGCAGAGGGGTCGGAGCTTTCTTT.